This passage covers 30 T cell receptor beta chains from one sample sequenced in a study of cytomegalovirus exposure and HLA in healthy donors. PCR was performed using 60 Vbeta and 13 Jbeta primers. The data were produced by immunoSEQ multiplex PCR, yet TCRdb's version contains in-frame clones alone and is incomplete. This sample carries about 96,000 clones, 65% to 75% of them seen once, and the ten largest clones take around 3%. Sequencing used PBMCs. The receptor source for this set is a female donor in good health and CMV-seropositive.

The chain joins TRBV27 to TRBJ1-5, with 11 nucleotides matching TRBD1. V trimming: 5 bases; J trimming: 6 bases; junction bases outside the gene matches: 3. CDR1 and CDR2 from the germline V gene are MNHEY and SMNVEV (reference sequence). The CDR3 totals 14 residues. The CDR3 here is CASSGQGAGQPQHF. The CDR3 DNA is TGTGCCAGCAGTGGACAGGGGGCTGGTCAGCCCCAGCATTTT.

CDR3 nucleotides: TGTGCCAGCAACCTACAGGGTTCTGGGGCCAACGTCCTGACTTTC. This sequence encodes CASNLQGSGANVLTF. The chain uses TRBV28 and TRBJ2-6; a possible D gene is TRBD1 (6 bases). Germline V gene data show CDR1 as MDHEN and CDR2 as SYDVKM. The CDR3 length is 15 residues. V lost 7 bases, J lost 1 base, and 11 bases lay in between.

The chain recombines TRBV2 with TRBJ1-6, with 7 bases identical to TRBD1. Trimming removed 4 bases from V and 3 bases from J; junction bases left unmatched: 15. CDR3 length equals 19 residues. Germline V gene data show CDR1 as SNHLY and CDR2 as FYNNEI. In DNA form, the CDR3 reads TGTGCCAGCAGTGCAGTGGACAGGTACTACCTGGGCTATAATTCACCCCTCCACTTT. Translated: CASSAVDRYYLGYNSPLHF.

The gene calls are TRBV29-1 and TRBJ2-7; 8 bases fit TRBD1. The V and J ends lost 4 bases and 3 bases, in that order; junction bases with no gene match: 5. CDR3 size: 13 residues. Germline V gene data show CDR1 as SQVTM and CDR2 as ANQGSEA. The CDR3: CSVGVTGGYEQYF. CDR3 DNA: TGCAGCGTTGGAGTAACAGGGGGCTACGAGCAGTACTTC.

This clone appeared a few times. Additional DNA sequences in this sample encode the identical CDR3. The chain recombines TRBV6-5 with TRBJ1-1; D is uncertain. Germline V gives CDR1 MNHEY, CDR2 SVGAGI. With 6 bases removed from V and 1 base from J, the gap between germline ends came to 15 bases. The length of the CDR3 is 15 residues. The CDR3 region has the DNA TGTGCCAGCAGGGAGCCTAAGCTGGGGAACACTGAAGCTTTCTTT. Its translation is CASREPKLGNTEAFF.

The chain links TRBV6-1 to TRBJ2-7, with TRBD2 matching 9 bases. The germline V gene encodes CDR1 MNHNS and CDR2 SASEGT. V was clipped by 0 bases and J by 4 bases; unmatched bases: 7. This CDR3 comprises 16 residues. CDR3 in amino acids: CASSEARASGKYEQYF. The CDR3 DNA sequence: TGTGCCAGCAGTGAAGCGCGGGCTAGCGGGAAGTACGAGCAGTACTTC.

This clone was counted a few times. The chain has TRBV7-9 and TRBJ2-7; D is unresolved. The CDR3 has 12 amino acids. Germline V gene sequence: CDR1 SEHNR, CDR2 FQNEAQ (reference sequence). Trimming pared 2 bases from V and 2 bases from J, leaving 4 bases between. CDR3 nucleotides: TGTGCCAGCAGCTTAAGCCCCTACGAGCAGTACTTC. Translated: CASSLSPYEQYF.

This rearrangement joins TRBV7-2 to TRBJ2-5; 9 bases are shared with TRBD2. J lost 0 bases, V lost 5 bases, and 10 bases had no gene match. The CDR3 runs 17 residues. Germline assignment: CDR1 SGHTA and CDR2 FQGNSA. CDR3 in DNA: TGTGCCAGCAGCCCGGGACTAGCAATAATGTACCAAGAGACCCAGTACTTC. Residues: CASSPGLAIMYQETQYF.

This clone came up a few times. This sequence joins TRBV4-1 and TRBJ1-4; D is unclear. Germline CDR1 is MGHRA and CDR2 is YSYEKL. The CDR3 is 14 amino acids. V was cut by 2 bases and J by 2 bases, with 6 bases left in between. CDR3 region: CASSQSGTNEKLFF. In DNA, the CDR3 is TGCGCCAGCAGCCAATCGGGGACTAATGAAAAACTGTTTTTT.

This clone came up a few times. The V call is TRBV4-2, the J call TRBJ1-5; TRBD1 might be the D (5 bases). This CDR3 has 15 amino acids. Trimming left V 0 bases short and J 7 bases short, with 13 bases between. CDR1 is LGHNA and CDR2 is YNFKEQ in the germline V gene. DNA for the CDR3: TGTGCCAGCAGCCAAGATGGGGCAGGGAAACAGCCCCAGCATTTT. This gives the protein CASSQDGAGKQPQHF.

V and J are TRBV30 and TRBJ1-5; 7 bases are shared with TRBD1. The CDR3 is made up of 13 amino acids. Germline CDR1 GTSNPN, CDR2 SVGIG (reference sequence). After removal of 2 bases from V and 5 bases from J, the junction contained 3 bases not matched to a gene. CDR3 nucleotides: TGTGCCTGGAGTCCCACAGGGGATCAGCCCCAGCATTTT. Its protein product is CAWSPTGDQPQHF.

V and J are TRBV5-4 and TRBJ2-1; D is undetermined. The CDR3 contains 15 residues. CDR1 is SGHNT and CDR2 is YYREEE in the germline V gene (reference sequence). The V end lost 1 base, the J end lost 0 bases, and 8 bases lay between the germline ends. The CDR3 is CASSLSSNSYNEQFF. The CDR3 coding sequence is TGTGCCAGCAGCTTGAGCTCGAACTCCTACAATGAGCAGTTCTTC.

This chain uses TRBV5-6 with TRBJ2-3, with no clear D. The CDR3 runs to 12 residues. V was cut by 3 bases and J by 5 bases, with 7 bases left in between. Germline lookup yields CDR1 SGHDT and CDR2 YYEEEE. In DNA form, the CDR3 reads TGTGCCAGCAGCTCCTATGGAGATACGCAGTATTTT. Residues: CASSSYGDTQYF.

The chain recombines TRBV11-2 with TRBJ2-2; 7 bases match TRBD2. Germline CDR1 SGHAT, CDR2 FQNNGV. V shed 3 bases, J shed 6 bases, and the junction held 4 bases outside the gene matches. CDR3 length equals 14 residues. The CDR3 here is CASSLGRGAGELFF. The DNA of the CDR3 is TGTGCCAGCAGCTTGGGGAGGGGAGCCGGGGAGCTGTTTTTT.

The chain has TRBV5-4 and TRBJ2-5; a possible D gene is TRBD2 (6 bases). The germline gives CDR1 SGHNT, CDR2 YYREEE (reference sequence). V was trimmed by 1 base and J by 1 base, leaving 17 bases between them. The CDR3 spans 17 residues. CDR3 DNA sequence: TGTGCCAGCAGCTTGCCTCCTCGGGGAGCGGGCCAAGAGACCCAGTACTTC. Protein sequence: CASSLPPRGAGQETQYF.

J is TRBJ1-3 and V is TRBV7-9; 9 bases map to TRBD1. The V gene's germline CDR1 is SEHNR and CDR2 FQNEAQ (reference sequence). The CDR3 contains 14 residues. V lost 4 bases and J lost 5; bases outside the gene matches: 3. CDR3 protein: CASSSGQGRNTIYF. The CDR3 coding sequence is TGTGCCAGCAGCTCCGGACAGGGGAGAAACACCATATATTTT.

V and J are TRBV7-8 and TRBJ1-1, with TRBD1 as a possible D gene (5 bases). Deletions cut 0 bases from V and 10 bases from J, with 15 bases between. The CDR3 runs to 14 residues. The germline V gene has CDR1 SGHVS and CDR2 FQNEAQ. CDR3 sequence reads: CASSLASIRAVAFF. The DNA for the CDR3 is TGTGCCAGCAGCTTAGCGTCCATCAGGGCTGTAGCTTTCTTT.

This clone was picked up one time. The gene calls are TRBV12-5 and TRBJ2-7; the D gene is possibly TRBD1 (5 bases). V shed 6 bases and J shed 4 bases, with 16 bases lying between them. Germline loops: CDR1 LGHNT, CDR2 FRNRAP. The CDR3 contains 14 residues. CDR3 amino acids: CASGYPTDIYEQYF. In DNA, the CDR3 is TGTGCTAGTGGCTATCCGACAGATATTTACGAGCAGTACTTC.

The rearrangement uses TRBV9 and TRBJ2-2; D remains ambiguous. Trimming stripped 4 bases from V and 7 bases from J, with 17 bases between. The V gene's germline CDR1 is SGDLS and CDR2 YYNGEE. The CDR3 length is 15 residues. As DNA, the CDR3 is TGTGCCAGCAGCCCCATGGCAGGTGGCAGCGGGGAGCTGTTTTTT. The encoded protein is CASSPMAGGSGELFF. The whole variable domain, remainder taken from reference TRBV9 and TRBJ2-2, is DSGVTQTPKHLITATGQRVTLRCSPRSGDLSVYWYQQSLDQGLQFLIQYYNGEERAKGNILERFSAQQFPDLHSELNLSSLELGDSALYFCASSPMAGGSGELFFGEGSRLTVL.

The rearrangement uses TRBV2 and TRBJ2-5, with TRBD2 identical over 13 bases. Germline V gene sequence: CDR1 SNHLY, CDR2 FYNNEI. This CDR3 contains 16 residues. V lost 6 bases to trimming and J lost 5 bases; unmatched junction nucleotides: 9. Here the CDR3 reads CASSDPLAGGPETQYF. The CDR3 DNA reads TGTGCCAGCAGCGACCCACTAGCGGGAGGGCCGGAGACCCAGTACTTC.

This chain joins TRBV7-2 and TRBJ2-3; the match to TRBD2 covers 11 bases. Unmatched junction bases numbered 1, after V lost 4 bases and J lost 4 bases. CDR3 length: 14 residues. CDR1 is SGHTA and CDR2 is FQGNSA in the germline V gene. The CDR3 DNA follows: TGTGCCAGCAGCTCTAGCGGGGGGCCAGATACGCAGTATTTT. Its protein product is CASSSSGGPDTQYF.

J is TRBJ2-7 and V is TRBV5-4, with TRBD1 matching 7 bases. Germline-derived CDR1 and CDR2 are SGHNT and YYREEE (reference sequence). The CDR3 has 17 residues. V lost 0 bases and J lost 2; bases outside the gene matches: 11. The CDR3: CASSLGTDRKGAYEQYF. The CDR3 DNA sequence: TGTGCCAGCAGCTTGGGCACGGACAGGAAAGGAGCCTACGAGCAGTACTTC.

J is TRBJ1-2 and V is TRBV4-2; 10 bases fit TRBD1. Unmatched junction bases numbered 11, after V lost 0 bases and J lost 10 bases. The germline gives CDR1 LGHNA, CDR2 YNFKEQ. CDR3 length: 16 residues. The CDR3 sequence is CASSQDSRGGQGLYTF. The DNA for the CDR3 is TGTGCCAGCAGCCAAGATTCTAGGGGGGGACAGGGGCTCTACACCTTC.

This clone showed up just a few times. The J gene is TRBJ1-2, the V gene TRBV6-5; TRBD1 matches at 7 bases. The J segment lost 8 bases and the V segment lost 2 bases, leaving 5 bases of the junction unmatched. The CDR3 totals 13 residues. CDR1 and CDR2 (germline): MNHEY, SVGAGI. The CDR3 loop is CASSYADRSGYTF. The CDR3 DNA reads TGTGCCAGCAGTTACGCGGACAGGAGCGGCTACACCTTC.

The rearrangement uses TRBV27 and TRBJ1-2; perhaps TRBD1 as D (6 bases). The CDR3 has 13 amino acids. V lost 5 bases and J lost 5, with 12 bases in between. Germline V gene data show CDR1 as MNHEY and CDR2 as SMNVEV (reference sequence). The CDR3 sequence: CASSRAGEYGYTF. Here the CDR3 DNA reads TGTGCCAGCAGTAGGGCAGGGGAGTATGGCTACACCTTC.

In this sample, this clone turned up once. The chain carries TRBV5-1 and TRBJ2-1, with 10 positions matching TRBD1. Germline-derived CDR1 and CDR2 are SGHRS and YFSETQ. The CDR3 sequence is 16 residues long. V lost 1 base, J lost 6 bases, and 7 bases stayed unmatched. The CDR3 loop is CASSLLAGTGANEQFF. DNA of the CDR3: TGCGCCAGCAGCTTGTTGGCCGGGACAGGGGCCAATGAGCAGTTCTTC. Variable domain in full (rest from reference TRBV5-1 and TRBJ2-1): KAGVTQTPRYLIKTRGQQVTLSCSPISGHRSVSWYQQTPGQGLQFLFEYFSETQRNKGNFPGRFSGRQFSNSRSEMNVSTLELGDSALYLCASSLLAGTGANEQFFGPGTRLTVL.

The chain has TRBV6-6 and TRBJ1-1, with D perhaps TRBD1 (5 bases). Germline V CDR1 and CDR2: MNHNY, SVGAGI (reference sequence). This CDR3 comprises 14 residues. V was pared by 4 bases and J by 3 bases, with 12 bases between. The CDR3 bases are TGTGCCAGCAGTTTTCGTCGGGGGGACACTGAAGCTTTCTTT. Translation gives CASSFRRGDTEAFF.

V is TRBV9 and J is TRBJ1-1, with a tentative D call TRBD1 (6 bases). The CDR3 consists of 14 residues. Germline V gives CDR1 SGDLS, CDR2 YYNGEE. V was shortened by 1 base and J by 1 base, with 8 bases between the two germline ends. CDR3: CASSVTGSNTEAFF. CDR3 DNA: TGTGCCAGCAGCGTAACAGGGTCGAACACTGAAGCTTTCTTT.

This rearrangement joins TRBV6-5 to TRBJ2-7; D may be TRBD1 (6 bases). V was pared by 2 bases and J by 6 bases, with 11 bases between. The CDR3 loop spans 13 amino acids. Germline V lookup: CDR1 MNHEY, CDR2 SVGAGI. The CDR3 sequence is CASSYGGRSEQYF. CDR3 in DNA: TGTGCCAGCAGTTACGGGGGCCGCAGCGAGCAGTACTTC.

The J gene is TRBJ2-1, the V gene TRBV6-5; TRBD2 matches at 7 bases. Germline V gives CDR1 MNHEY, CDR2 SVGAGI. This CDR3 is built from 14 residues. V was clipped by 0 bases and J by 8 bases; unmatched bases: 4. The CDR3 DNA sequence: TGTGCCAGCAGTTACTCTCCGCGGGAGTATGAGCAGTTCTTC. Residues: CASSYSPREYEQFF.